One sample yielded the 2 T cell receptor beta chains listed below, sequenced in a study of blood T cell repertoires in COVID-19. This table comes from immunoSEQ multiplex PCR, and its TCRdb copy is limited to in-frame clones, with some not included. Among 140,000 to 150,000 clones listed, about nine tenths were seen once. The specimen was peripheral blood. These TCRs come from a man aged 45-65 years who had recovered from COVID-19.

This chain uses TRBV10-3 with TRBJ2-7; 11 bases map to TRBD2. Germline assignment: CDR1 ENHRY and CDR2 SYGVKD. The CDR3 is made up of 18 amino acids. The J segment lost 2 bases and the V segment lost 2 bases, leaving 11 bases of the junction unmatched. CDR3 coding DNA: TGTGCCATCAGTGAGGTCCTAGCGGGGGGTTCTTCCGCCTACGAGCAGTACTTC. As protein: CAISEVLAGGSSAYEQYF.

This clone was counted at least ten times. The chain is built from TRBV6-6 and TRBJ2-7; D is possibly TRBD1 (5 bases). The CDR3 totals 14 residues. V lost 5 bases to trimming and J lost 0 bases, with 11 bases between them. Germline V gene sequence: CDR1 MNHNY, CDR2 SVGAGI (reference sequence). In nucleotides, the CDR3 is TGTGCCAGCAGTATCGACGACAGCTCCTACGAGCAGTACTTC. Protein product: CASSIDDSSYEQYF.